There are a few counts of the clone carrying this T cell receptor (beta chain). The whole isolated RNA underwent reverse transcription, so sequencing captured expressed TCRB transcripts. Generated by immunoSEQ multiplex PCR, the TCRdb table keeps only in-frame clones and is missing some. The sample has around 340,000 clones, approximately 8% seen once. This sample was taken from a study of beta chain features in type 1 diabetes. This CDR3 is 14 amino acids long. Trimming left V 2 bases short and J 2 bases short, with 7 bases between. The V gene's germline CDR1 is SGDLS and CDR2 YYNGEE. The sequence was collected from a woman younger than 35 in good health. The genes are TRBV9 and TRBJ1-4; perhaps TRBD1 as D (5 bases). The sample taken for sequencing was central memory CD4+ T cells from blood. DNA for the CDR3: TGTGCCAGCAGCGTGGGGCCTACTAATGAAAAACTGTTTTTT. Amino acid sequence: CASSVGPTNEKLFF. Full variable domain (missing parts from reference TRBV9 and TRBJ1-4): DSGVTQTPKHLITATGQRVTLRCSPRSGDLSVYWYQQSLDQGLQFLIQYYNGEERAKGNILERFSAQQFPDLHSELNLSSLELGDSALYFCASSVGPTNEKLFFGSGTQLSVL.